The following is a TCR beta chain sequence with its context. These data belong to a study of blood T cell repertoires in COVID-19. Trimming removed 0 bases at V and 0 bases at J, with 6 bases between. The germline V gene has CDR1 MNHEY and CDR2 SVGAGI. CDR3 size: 15 residues. Authors' analysis steps: Reference gene primer amplification gave nucleated cell count estimates. Sequencing used immunoSEQ multiplex PCR; TCRdb keeps in-frame clones, though not all of them. That table supplies the V and J calls and clone size; D and trimming were determined from the DNA. The top ten clones hold about 15% of a sample with roughly 76,000 clones, 75% to 90% of them seen once.

This receptor was identified in a man in his 70s with active or convalescent COVID-19. This chain joins TRBV6-5 and TRBJ1-5; possible D gene TRBD1, 5 bases. Sequenced material: peripheral blood. The CDR3 DNA reads as TGTGCCAGCAGTTACTCGACAGCTAGCAATCAGCCCCAGCATTTT. Translated: CASSYSTASNQPQHF.